This TCR beta chain was recovered during a study of cytomegalovirus exposure and HLA in healthy donors. CDR1 is MNHEY, CDR2 SVGAGI, per germline. The CDR3 is 15 residues long. V was shortened by 0 bases and J by 4 bases, with 10 bases between the two germline ends. The PCR ran on 60 Vbeta and 13 Jbeta primers. Using immunoSEQ multiplex PCR, the repertoire was profiled, and TCRdb retains in-frame clones only, with some absent. The repertoire includes 110,000 to 150,000 clones, more than 75% of them detected once, and just over 5% sits in the top ten. Specimen: PBMCs. V gene TRBV6-5 combines with J gene TRBJ2-1; D uncertain. The sequence was collected from a male donor in good health and CMV-seronegative. CDR3 amino acids: CASSYSTGSYNEQFF. In nucleotides, the CDR3 is TGTGCCAGCAGTTACTCGACTGGCAGTTACAATGAGCAGTTCTTC.